This TCR beta chain was captured by sequencing in a study of human T cells and chemical hapten exposure. Across the study: Weekly administration of diphenylcyclopropenone to the scalp of patients continued throughout the roughly 25-week study. Points from the study as a whole: Donors' alopecia may make their immune response differ from healthy people's.

Germline V CDR1 and CDR2: SGHTA, FQGTGA. CDR3 length: 14 amino acids. V lost 1 base and J 4 bases, leaving 11 bases between the germline ends. TCRdb reprocessed the RACE reads via MiXCR and lists one record per CDR3 protein. The data contain approximately 400,000 distinct CDR3 sequences, around 4.8% of them seen just once; the ten biggest clones take up around 2.3%. About this clonotype itself: Its antigen is not known.

Time point indicated: patch test 1, 2 weeks after DPC sensitization. As to treatment: therapeutic diphenylcyclopropenone sensitization with weekly scalp DPC. The genes are TRBV7-3 and TRBJ2-7; a weak D match, TRBD1 (5 bases). This clonotype was obtained from a woman aged 45-59 years with alopecia areata. Some clones in this sample may be carry-over from other donors' samples. This material consisted of whole blood, taken in connection with sensitization to the hapten diphenylcyclopropenone (DPC). CDR3 sequence: CASSLNPGRYEQYF. CDR3 DNA: TGTGCCAGCAGCTTAAACCCAGGGCGGTACGAGCAGTACTTC.